The TCR beta chain described here comes from a study of neurological immune-mediated disorders. Germline CDR1 and CDR2: DFQATT and SNEGSKA (reference sequence). V was pared by 3 bases and J by 7 bases, with 10 bases between. This CDR3 is built from 12 residues. This clonotype was recorded many times. Each CDR3 protein gets one entry after TCRdb re-called the 5' RACE reads with MiXCR. The sample holds tens of thousands of distinct CDR3 sequences, around 5.9% seen once. This receptor was taken from a woman aged 45 to 65 in good health. Sequenced sample: CD4+ T cells from blood. The chain links TRBV20-1 to TRBJ2-1; no clear D gene. CDR3 DNA: TGCAGTGCTAGGGACCCCTGGAATGAGCAGTTCTTC. Protein sequence: CSARDPWNEQFF.